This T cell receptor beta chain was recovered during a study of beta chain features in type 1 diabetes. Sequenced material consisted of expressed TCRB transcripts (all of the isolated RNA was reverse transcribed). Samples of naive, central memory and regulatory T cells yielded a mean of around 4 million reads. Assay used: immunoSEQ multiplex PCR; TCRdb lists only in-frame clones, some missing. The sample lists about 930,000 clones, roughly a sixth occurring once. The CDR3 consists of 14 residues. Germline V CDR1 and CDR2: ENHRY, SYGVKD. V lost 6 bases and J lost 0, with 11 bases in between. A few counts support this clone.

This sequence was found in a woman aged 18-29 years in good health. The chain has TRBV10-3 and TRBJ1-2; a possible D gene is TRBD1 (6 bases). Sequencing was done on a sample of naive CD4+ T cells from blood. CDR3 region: CAIRTGETNYGYTF. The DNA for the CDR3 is TGTGCCATCAGGACAGGAGAGACTAACTATGGCTACACCTTC.